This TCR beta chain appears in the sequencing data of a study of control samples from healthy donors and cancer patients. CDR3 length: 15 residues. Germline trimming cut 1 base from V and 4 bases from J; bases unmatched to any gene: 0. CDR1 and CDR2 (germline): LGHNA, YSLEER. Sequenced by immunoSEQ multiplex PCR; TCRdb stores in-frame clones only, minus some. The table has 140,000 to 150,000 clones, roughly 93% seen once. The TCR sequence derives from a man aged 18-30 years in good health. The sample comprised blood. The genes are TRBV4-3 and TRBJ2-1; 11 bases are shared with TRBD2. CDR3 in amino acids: CASSQGLAGYNEQFF. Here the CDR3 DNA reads TGCGCCAGCAGCCAAGGACTAGCGGGGTACAATGAGCAGTTCTTC.